This T cell receptor (beta chain) was found in a study of shared clonotypes between healthy human individuals. Study-level points and caveats: The diversity represented, both genetic and in exposure history, was limited by few donors.

CDR3 length equals 19 residues. The V gene's germline CDR1 is LNHDA and CDR2 SQIVND (reference sequence). V shed 4 bases and J 3 bases; nucleotides not matched to a gene: 11. Only in-frame clones appear in the TCRdb table, and some are missing; sequencing was by immunoSEQ multiplex PCR. The sample gives approximately 740,000 clones, 74% of which show up once; about 1.7% is in the top ten. Comment on this clone: What it binds is not known.

This rearrangement joins TRBV19 to TRBJ2-4; 14 nucleotides align to TRBD2. The receptor was derived from a woman aged 25-40 years in good health. Sequencing was done on a sample of memory CD4+ T cells sorted from blood. Subset indicated: CD45RA-negative fraction. CDR3 loop: CASSKRTSGRFLDKNIQYF. For the CDR3, the DNA is TGTGCCAGTAGTAAAAGGACTAGCGGGAGGTTTTTGGACAAAAACATTCAGTACTTC.